One and the same sample provided the 17 T cell receptor beta chains below, sequenced in a study of beta chain features in type 1 diabetes. Since all of the isolated RNA was reverse transcribed, expressed TCRB transcripts were what got sequenced. Measured with immunoSEQ multiplex PCR; TCRdb has only the in-frame clones, and not every one. The sample contains about 900,000 clones, 17% of which appear only once. What was sequenced was naive CD4+ T cells from blood. These receptors came from a woman between 18 and 29 years old in good health.

As regards this clone: Other DNA sequences in the sample encode the same CDR3. V usage is TRBV28 and J usage is TRBJ1-2; no firm D call. With 2 bases removed from V and 4 bases from J, the gap between germline ends came to 5 bases. The germline V gene has CDR1 MDHEN and CDR2 SYDVKM. The length of the CDR3 is 12 residues. CDR3 bases: TGTGCCAGCAGTTTACGCCGCTATGGCTACACCTTC. Protein product: CASSLRRYGYTF.

J is TRBJ2-5 and V is TRBV5-1; 12 bases match TRBD1. The V and J ends lost 1 base and 4 bases, in that order; junction bases with no gene match: 2. CDR3 size: 15 residues. CDR1 SGHRS and CDR2 YFSETQ come from the germline V gene. DNA of the CDR3: TGCGCCAGCAGCTTGTGGGACAGGGGGCCAGAGACCCAGTACTTC. Its translation: CASSLWDRGPETQYF.

This clone appeared a few times. V and J are TRBV4-2 and TRBJ1-3, with 8 bases matching TRBD1. V gave up 4 bases and J gave up 2 bases; unmatched junction bases: 1. The CDR3 contains 14 residues. Germline-derived CDR1 and CDR2 are LGHNA and YNFKEQ. The CDR3 DNA sequence: TGTGCCAGCAGCCGACAGGGGACTGGAAACACCATATATTTT. Translation gives CASSRQGTGNTIYF.

This chain connects TRBV7-9 to TRBJ2-3; 11 bases fit TRBD2. V shed 4 bases and J 2 bases; nucleotides not matched to a gene: 14. The germline V gene encodes CDR1 SEHNR and CDR2 FQNEAQ (reference sequence). CDR3 length: 19 residues. DNA of the CDR3: TGTGCCAGCAGCTCGGGACTAGCGGCTACGTACACCACCACAGATACGCAGTATTTT. Encoded protein: CASSSGLAATYTTTDTQYF.

CDR3 in DNA: TGTGCCAGCAGTCCCAGCGGTCCCTACGAGCAGTACTTC. Amino acid sequence: CASSPSGPYEQYF. V gene TRBV6-6 combines with J gene TRBJ2-7; tentatively, D is TRBD2 (5 bases). This CDR3 region has 13 residues. V lost 5 bases to trimming and J lost 2 bases, with 10 bases between them. Germline V gene lookup returns CDR1 MNHNY and CDR2 SVGAGI (reference sequence).

The CDR3 spells CASSSGQGTEAFF. CDR3 nucleotides: TGTGCCAGCAGTTCCGGACAGGGGACTGAAGCTTTCTTT. The V gene is TRBV27, the J gene TRBJ1-1, with 9 bases aligning to TRBD1. The germline V gene encodes CDR1 MNHEY and CDR2 SMNVEV (reference sequence). This CDR3 region has 13 residues. J lost 5 bases, V lost 4 bases, and 2 bases had no gene match.

This rearrangement joins TRBV5-1 to TRBJ1-1; perhaps TRBD1 as D (6 bases). Trimming removed 4 bases at V and 6 bases at J, with 16 bases between. Germline lookup yields CDR1 SGHRS and CDR2 YFSETQ. The CDR3 is made up of 14 amino acids. CDR3 sequence reads: CASSEFNRESEAFF. The CDR3 DNA sequence: TGCGCCAGCAGCGAATTTAACAGGGAGTCTGAAGCTTTCTTT.

The rearrangement links TRBV5-1 to TRBJ2-1; 8 positions match TRBD1. The length of the CDR3 is 14 residues. Germline values: CDR1 SGHRS, CDR2 YFSETQ. V gave up 8 bases and J gave up 0 bases; unmatched junction bases: 4. CDR3 in amino acids: CASSTGDSYNEQFF. In DNA, the CDR3 is TGCGCCAGTTCGACAGGGGACTCCTACAATGAGCAGTTCTTC.

The sample holds a few counts of this clone. This sequence joins TRBV7-9 and TRBJ2-1; no clear D. CDR1 is SEHNR and CDR2 is FQNEAQ in the germline V gene (reference sequence). The V gene lost 3 bases and the J gene lost 10 bases, with 7 bases spanning the gap. The CDR3 has 11 amino acids. CDR3 DNA sequence: TGTGCCAGCAGCTTCGATAGAGAGCAGTTCTTC. Protein product: CASSFDREQFF.

V gene TRBV11-2 combines with J gene TRBJ2-2; tentatively, D is TRBD1 or TRBD2 (6 bases each). This CDR3 comprises 19 residues. Germline V gives CDR1 SGHAT, CDR2 FQNNGV. V was cut by 5 bases and J by 7 bases, with 29 bases left in between. For the CDR3, the DNA is TGTGCCAGCAGCGGACGGACAGTTTCTTGGCGGGACGGAAGCGGGGAGCTGTTTTTT. It codes for CASSGRTVSWRDGSGELFF.

This clone was found a few times. In the same sample, other DNA sequences code for this CDR3. This chain connects TRBV7-2 to TRBJ2-1; possibly TRBD1 or TRBD2 for D (5 bases each). Germline CDR1 is SGHTA and CDR2 is FQGNSA. The CDR3 has 13 amino acids. V was shortened by 5 bases and J by 4 bases, with 9 bases between the two germline ends. The CDR3: CASSPGPYNEQFF. CDR3 DNA sequence: TGTGCCAGCAGCCCGGGACCATACAATGAGCAGTTCTTC.

This clone turned up a few times. This chain uses TRBV7-3 with TRBJ2-1; 14 bases align to TRBD2. With V trimmed by 5 bases and J by 8 bases, 5 bases remained unmatched. Per germline, CDR1 SGHTA and CDR2 FQGTGA. The CDR3 runs 15 residues. Here the CDR3 DNA reads TGTGCCAGCAGCGTAATGGGACTAGCGGGAGATGAGCAGTTCTTC. Protein: CASSVMGLAGDEQFF.

Only a few counts were recorded for this clone. The genes are TRBV4-3 and TRBJ2-1; 10 positions agree with TRBD2. V lost 0 bases, J lost 8 bases, and 10 bases stayed unmatched. Per germline, CDR1 LGHNA and CDR2 YSLEER. There are 17 residues in the CDR3. CDR3 amino acids: CASSQEAPSGSRDEQFF. In DNA, the CDR3 is TGCGCCAGCAGCCAAGAAGCTCCTAGCGGGAGTAGAGATGAGCAGTTCTTC.

The rearrangement links TRBV27 to TRBJ1-5; TRBD1 is a possible D gene (6 bases). There are 16 residues in the CDR3. Looked up from germline, CDR1 is MNHEY and CDR2 is SMNVEV (reference sequence). Trimming removed 6 bases at V and 0 bases at J, with 15 bases between. CDR3 in amino acids: CASSPRGGRSNQPQHF. In nucleotides, the CDR3 is TGTGCCAGCAGCCCTCGGGGGGGGCGTAGCAATCAGCCCCAGCATTTT.

This clone was recorded a few times. The chain recombines TRBV7-2 with TRBJ1-4; TRBD1 might be the D (5 bases). The CDR3 totals 16 residues. V lost 1 base and J lost 7, with 16 bases in between. The V gene's germline CDR1 is SGHTA and CDR2 FQGNSA. As DNA, the CDR3 is TGTGCCAGCAGCTTAGTTAGGAGTCAGGGTCCTGAAAAACTGTTTTTT. It codes for CASSLVRSQGPEKLFF.

In this sample, this clone turned up a few times. This chain joins TRBV7-2 and TRBJ2-1, with TRBD2 matching over 9 bases. Trimming at V came to 4 bases and at J to 6 bases, leaving 10 bases not matched to a gene. CDR1 is SGHTA, CDR2 FQGNSA, per germline. This CDR3 has 16 amino acids. CDR3 sequence (DNA): TGTGCCAGCAGCTCATTAGCGGGAGTAATGGGCAATGAGCAGTTCTTC. The encoded protein is CASSSLAGVMGNEQFF.

The genes are TRBV4-2 and TRBJ2-3; 13 bases match TRBD2. V was clipped by 1 base and J by 7 bases; unmatched bases: 8. The CDR3 has 17 residues. Germline CDR1 LGHNA, CDR2 YNFKEQ. In DNA form, the CDR3 reads TGTGCCAGCAGCCAAGCCCCAACTAGCGGGAGGGCCCATACGCAGTATTTT. It encodes CASSQAPTSGRAHTQYF.